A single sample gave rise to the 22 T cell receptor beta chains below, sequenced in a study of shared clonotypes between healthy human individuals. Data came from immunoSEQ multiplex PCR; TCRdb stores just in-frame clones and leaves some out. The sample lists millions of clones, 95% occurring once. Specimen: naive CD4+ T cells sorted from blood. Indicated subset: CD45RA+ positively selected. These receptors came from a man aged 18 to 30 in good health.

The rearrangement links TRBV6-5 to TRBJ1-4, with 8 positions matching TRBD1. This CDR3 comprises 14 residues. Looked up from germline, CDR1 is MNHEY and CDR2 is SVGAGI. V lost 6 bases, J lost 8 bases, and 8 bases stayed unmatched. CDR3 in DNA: TGTGCCAGCAGAAAGACAGGGGTAGGCGAAAAACTGTTTTTT. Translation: CASRKTGVGEKLFF.

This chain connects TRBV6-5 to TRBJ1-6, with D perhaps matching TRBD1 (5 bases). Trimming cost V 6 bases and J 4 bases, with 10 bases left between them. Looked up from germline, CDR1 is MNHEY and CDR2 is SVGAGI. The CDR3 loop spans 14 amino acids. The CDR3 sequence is CASSLGRYNSPLHF. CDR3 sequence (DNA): TGTGCCAGCAGCCTGGGACGGTATAATTCACCCCTCCACTTT.

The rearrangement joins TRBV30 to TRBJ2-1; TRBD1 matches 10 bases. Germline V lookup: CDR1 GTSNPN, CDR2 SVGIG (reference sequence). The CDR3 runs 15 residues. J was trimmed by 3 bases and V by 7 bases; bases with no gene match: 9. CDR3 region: CASHGRDRGYNEQFF. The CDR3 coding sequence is TGTGCCTCTCACGGTCGGGACAGGGGCTACAATGAGCAGTTCTTC.

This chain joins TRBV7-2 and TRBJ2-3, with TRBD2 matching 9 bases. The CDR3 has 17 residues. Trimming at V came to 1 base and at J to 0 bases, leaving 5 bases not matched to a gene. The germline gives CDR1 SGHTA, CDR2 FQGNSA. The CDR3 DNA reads TGTGCCAGCAGCTTAGTTAGCGGGAGTATAAGCACAGATACGCAGTATTTT. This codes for CASSLVSGSISTDTQYF.

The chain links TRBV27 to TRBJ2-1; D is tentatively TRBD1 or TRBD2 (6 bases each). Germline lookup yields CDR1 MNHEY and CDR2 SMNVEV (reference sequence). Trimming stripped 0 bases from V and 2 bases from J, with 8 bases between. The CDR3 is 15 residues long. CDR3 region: CASSLSGGPYNEQFF. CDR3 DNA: TGTGCCAGCAGTTTATCCGGGGGCCCCTACAATGAGCAGTTCTTC.

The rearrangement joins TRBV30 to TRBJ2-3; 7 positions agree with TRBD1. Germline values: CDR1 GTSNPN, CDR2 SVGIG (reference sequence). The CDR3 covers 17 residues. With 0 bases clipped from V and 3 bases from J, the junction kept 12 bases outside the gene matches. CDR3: CAWSVFRAGGGTDTQYF. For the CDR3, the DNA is TGTGCCTGGAGTGTATTCCGGGCAGGGGGTGGAACAGATACGCAGTATTTT.

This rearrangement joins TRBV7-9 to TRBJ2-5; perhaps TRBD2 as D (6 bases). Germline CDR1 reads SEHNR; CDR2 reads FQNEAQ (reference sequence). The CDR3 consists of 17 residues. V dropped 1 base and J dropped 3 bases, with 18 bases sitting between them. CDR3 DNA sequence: TGTGCCAGCAGCTTAGGGGGTAGCGGCCCCTCGGAAGAGACCCAGTACTTC. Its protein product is CASSLGGSGPSEETQYF.

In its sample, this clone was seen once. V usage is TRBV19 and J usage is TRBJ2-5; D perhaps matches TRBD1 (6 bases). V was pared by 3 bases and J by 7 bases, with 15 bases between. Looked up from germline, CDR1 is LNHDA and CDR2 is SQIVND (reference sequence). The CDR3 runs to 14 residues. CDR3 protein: CASSMDSAMLTQYF. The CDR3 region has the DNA TGTGCCAGTAGTATGGACAGCGCTATGCTGACCCAGTACTTC.

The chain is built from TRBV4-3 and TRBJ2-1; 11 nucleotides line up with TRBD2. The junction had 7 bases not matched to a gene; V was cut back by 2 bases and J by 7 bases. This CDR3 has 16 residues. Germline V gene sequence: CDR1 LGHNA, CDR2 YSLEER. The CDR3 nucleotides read TGCGCCAGCAGCCAACTCCCGGGACTAGCGGTTAATGAGCAGTTCTTC. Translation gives CASSQLPGLAVNEQFF.

The CDR3 loop reads CASSFQFSYEQYF. The CDR3 DNA sequence: TGTGCCAGCAGTTTTCAGTTTTCCTACGAGCAGTACTTC. V usage is TRBV28 and J usage is TRBJ2-7; D call uncertain. The germline gives CDR1 MDHEN, CDR2 SYDVKM. This CDR3 region has 13 residues. V was trimmed by 3 bases and J by 1 base, leaving 7 bases between them.

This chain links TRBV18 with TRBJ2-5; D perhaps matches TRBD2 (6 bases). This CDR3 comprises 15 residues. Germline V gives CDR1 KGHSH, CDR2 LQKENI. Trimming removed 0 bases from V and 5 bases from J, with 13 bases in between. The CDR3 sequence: CASSPPGLQMETQYF. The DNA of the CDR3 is TGTGCCAGCTCACCACCGGGACTTCAGATGGAGACCCAGTACTTC.

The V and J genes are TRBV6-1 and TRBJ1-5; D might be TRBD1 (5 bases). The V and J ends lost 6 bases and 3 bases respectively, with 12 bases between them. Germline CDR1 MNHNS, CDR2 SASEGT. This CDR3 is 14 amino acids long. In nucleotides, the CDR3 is TGTGCCAGCAGCCGGGACTATTCCAATCAGCCCCAGCATTTT. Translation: CASSRDYSNQPQHF.

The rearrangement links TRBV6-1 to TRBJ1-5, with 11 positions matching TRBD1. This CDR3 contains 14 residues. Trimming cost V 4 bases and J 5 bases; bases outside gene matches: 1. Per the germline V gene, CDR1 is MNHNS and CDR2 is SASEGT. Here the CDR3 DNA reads TGTGCCAGCAGTGGGACAGGGGGCTATCAGCCCCAGCATTTT. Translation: CASSGTGGYQPQHF.

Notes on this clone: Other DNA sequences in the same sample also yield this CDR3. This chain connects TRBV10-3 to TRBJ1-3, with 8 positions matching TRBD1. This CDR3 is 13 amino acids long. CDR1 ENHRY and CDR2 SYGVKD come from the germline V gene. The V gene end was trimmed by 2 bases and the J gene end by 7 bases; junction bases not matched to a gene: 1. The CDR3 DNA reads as TGTGCCATCAGTGAGGGACAGGGCAACACCATATATTTT. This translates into CAISEGQGNTIYF.

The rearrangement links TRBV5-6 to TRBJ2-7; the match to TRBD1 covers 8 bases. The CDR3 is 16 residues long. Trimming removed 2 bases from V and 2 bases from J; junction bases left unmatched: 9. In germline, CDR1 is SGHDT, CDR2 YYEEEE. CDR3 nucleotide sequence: TGTGCCAGCAGCTTAGGAGACAGGGGAAGGGCCTACGAGCAGTACTTC. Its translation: CASSLGDRGRAYEQYF.

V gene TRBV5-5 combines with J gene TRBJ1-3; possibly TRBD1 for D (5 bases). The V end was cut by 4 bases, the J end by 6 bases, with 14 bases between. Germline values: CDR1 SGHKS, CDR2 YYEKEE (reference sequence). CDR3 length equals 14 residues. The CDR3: CASSRPAQANTIYF. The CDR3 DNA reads TGTGCCAGCAGCCGCCCGGCACAGGCAAACACCATATATTTT.

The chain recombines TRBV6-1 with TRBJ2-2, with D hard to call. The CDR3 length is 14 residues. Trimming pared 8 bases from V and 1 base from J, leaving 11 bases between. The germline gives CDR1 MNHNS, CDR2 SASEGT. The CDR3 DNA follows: TGTGCCAGCCCTTTCGCAGGGAACACCGGGGAGCTGTTTTTT. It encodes CASPFAGNTGELFF.

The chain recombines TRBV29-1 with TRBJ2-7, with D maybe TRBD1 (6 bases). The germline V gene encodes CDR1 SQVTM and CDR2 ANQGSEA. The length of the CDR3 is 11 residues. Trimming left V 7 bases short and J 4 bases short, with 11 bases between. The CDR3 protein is CSAGHFYEQYF. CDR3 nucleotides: TGCAGCGCGGGACATTTTTACGAGCAGTACTTC.

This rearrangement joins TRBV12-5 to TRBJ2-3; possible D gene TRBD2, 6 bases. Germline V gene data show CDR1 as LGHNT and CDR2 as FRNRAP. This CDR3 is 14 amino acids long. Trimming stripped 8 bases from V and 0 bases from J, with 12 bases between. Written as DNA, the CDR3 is TGTGCTAGTCTCCTGGCGGGGAGCACAGATACGCAGTATTTT. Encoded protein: CASLLAGSTDTQYF.

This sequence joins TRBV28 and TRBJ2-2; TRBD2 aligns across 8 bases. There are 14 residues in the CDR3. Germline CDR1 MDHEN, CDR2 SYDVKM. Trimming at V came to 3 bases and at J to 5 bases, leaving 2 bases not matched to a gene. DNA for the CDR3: TGTGCCAGCAGTTTGGCTAGCGGGACCGGGGAGCTGTTTTTT. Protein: CASSLASGTGELFF.

CDR3 loop: CASSSQITNEKLFF. The DNA of the CDR3 is TGTGCCAGCAGCTCCCAGATTACTAATGAAAAACTGTTTTTT. The chain is built from TRBV7-9 and TRBJ1-4; D not resolved. V shed 4 bases and J shed 2 bases, with 8 bases lying between them. This CDR3 is 14 amino acids long. Germline CDR1 reads SEHNR; CDR2 reads FQNEAQ (reference sequence).

The CDR3 bases are TGTGCCAGCAGCCTCGGACAGGGTTTGGAGCTGTTTTTT. Amino acids: CASSLGQGLELFF. V usage is TRBV6-5 and J usage is TRBJ2-2, with TRBD1 matching 8 bases. J lost 10 bases, V lost 6 bases, and 7 bases had no gene match. The CDR3 has 13 amino acids. The germline V gene has CDR1 MNHEY and CDR2 SVGAGI.